This T cell receptor beta chain appears in the sequencing data of a study of cytomegalovirus exposure and HLA in healthy donors. Study information: Unique TCRs from HLA-typed donors, about 78 million of them, were held in an early data release.

Whole-study results and caveats: Later analysis found that TCR beta chains associated with HLA were more clonally expanded than other, equally common chains. Roughly uniform depth of sequencing across donors was assumed in presence/absence analyses. With later analysis, a missense DCLRE1C variant became linked to TCR beta V- and J-gene trimming.

Turning to this clone: Its antigen is as yet unknown.

The PCR used 60 Vbeta and 13 Jbeta primers. The method was immunoSEQ multiplex PCR; TCRdb's version includes in-frame clones alone and lacks a portion of them. The sample contains 90,000 to 120,000 clones, roughly 85% of which appear only once. This CDR3 is 14 amino acids long. Trimming took off 4 bases at V and 5 bases at J, with 11 bases between the two ends. Germline V lookup: CDR1 MDHEN, CDR2 SYDVKM. V gene TRBV28 combines with J gene TRBJ1-4, with TRBD1 as a possible D gene (5 bases). The specimen sequenced was PBMCs. The clonotype comes from a woman aged 40 to 50 in good health and CMV-seronegative. The CDR3 region has the DNA TGTGCCAGCAGTTGGGACTTAGGGAATGAAAAACTGTTTTTT. Translation: CASSWDLGNEKLFF.